One sample yielded the 24 T cell receptor beta chains listed below, sequenced in a study of T cells in Graves' hyperthyroidism and ophthalmopathy. Amplification targeted TCR beta CDR3 regions from RNA transcripts. The HTBI primer set drove a first-round RT-PCR of the TCR CDR3. MiXCR was run by TCRdb on the multiplex PCR reads, yielding one entry per CDR3 protein. The data hold 300,000 to 450,000 distinct CDR3 sequences, with around 13% observed a single time. The sequencing input was blood. Source of these receptors: a woman aged 60-70 years with Graves' hyperthyroidism.

This clonotype showed up many times. The V and J genes are TRBV20-1 and TRBJ2-7; D is ambiguous. The germline gives CDR1 DFQATT, CDR2 SNEGSKA (reference sequence). V gave up 1 base and J gave up 7 bases, with 8 bases separating them. CDR3 length: 11 amino acids. CDR3 sequence (DNA): TGCAGTGCTAGAGGGGTTACGGAGCAGTACTTC. Translation: CSARGVTEQYF.

The V call is TRBV6-5, the J call TRBJ1-5; perhaps TRBD1 as D (5 bases). The CDR3 extends over 16 amino acids. V shed 0 bases and J shed 0 bases, with 9 bases lying between them. Germline CDR1 MNHEY, CDR2 SVGAGI. The CDR3 DNA is TGTGCCAGCAGTTACTCGATCAGGGATAGCAATCAGCCCCAGCATTTT. It is translated as CASSYSIRDSNQPQHF.

Ten or more counts support this clonotype. The V call is TRBV18, the J call TRBJ1-1, with D possibly being TRBD1 (5 bases). V lost 3 bases and J lost 6, with 14 bases in between. There are 14 residues in the CDR3. Germline CDR1 KGHSH, CDR2 LQKENI. The CDR3 DNA reads as TGTGCCAGCTCACCGACCCGGGACGGACCTGAAGCTTTCTTT. This translates into CASSPTRDGPEAFF. The full variable domain, with the rest looked up from reference TRBV18 and TRBJ1-1, is NAGVMQNPRHLVRRRGQEARLRCSPMKGHSHVYWYRQLPEEGLKFMVYLQKENIIDESGMPKERFSAEFPKEGPSILRIQQVVRGDSAAYFCASSPTRDGPEAFFGQGTRLTVV.

This clonotype was picked up many times. The CDR3 DNA is TGTGCCAGCAGCCTTGGATCCGGGACAGGGGTAAATGGCTACACCTTC. It yields the protein CASSLGSGTGVNGYTF. This chain uses TRBV28 with TRBJ1-2, with 10 nucleotides matching TRBD1. CDR1 and CDR2 from the germline V gene are MDHEN and SYDVKM. The CDR3 runs 16 residues. The V and J ends lost 6 bases and 6 bases, in that order; junction bases with no gene match: 13.

The chain employs TRBV28 and TRBJ1-2; no firm D call. V was trimmed by 6 bases and J by 1 base, leaving 6 bases between them. CDR1 is MDHEN and CDR2 is SYDVKM in the germline V gene. The CDR3 runs 12 residues. CDR3 sequence reads: CASRISNYGYTF. CDR3 nucleotides: TGTGCCAGCAGGATCAGTAACTATGGCTACACCTTC.

In this sample, this clonotype turned up many times. In DNA form, the CDR3 reads TGTGCCAGCAGTTCCCGGTGGCTAGCGGGAGATTTTTACGAGCAGTACTTC. Amino acid sequence: CASSSRWLAGDFYEQYF. The chain is built from TRBV12-3 or TRBV12-4 and TRBJ2-7, with TRBD2 identical over 10 bases. This CDR3 has 17 residues. V lost 4 bases, J lost 4 bases, and 13 bases stayed unmatched.

V is TRBV5-4 and J is TRBJ2-3; 9 nucleotides match TRBD2. The CDR3 totals 16 residues. V dropped 2 bases and J dropped 1; count of bases not matched to a gene: 5. Germline V gives CDR1 SGHNT, CDR2 YYREEE (reference sequence). CDR3 in DNA: TGTGCCAGCAGCTTTTTGACTAGCGGTCGCACAGATACGCAGTATTTT. Protein sequence: CASSFLTSGRTDTQYF.

The rearrangement joins TRBV19 to TRBJ2-7; no clear D. Germline V lookup: CDR1 LNHDA, CDR2 SQIVND (reference sequence). The V gene lost 3 bases and the J gene lost 2 bases, with 8 bases spanning the gap. The CDR3 length is 13 residues. The CDR3 sequence is CASSMASPYEQYF. The CDR3 DNA reads TGTGCCAGTAGTATGGCGTCCCCCTACGAGCAGTACTTC. The full variable domain, completed using reference TRBV19 and TRBJ2-7, is DGGITQSPKYLFRKEGQNVTLSCEQNLNHDAMYWYRQDPGQGLRLIYYSQIVNDFQKGDIAEGYSVSREKKESFPLTVTSAQKNPTAFYLCASSMASPYEQYFGPGTRLTVT.

This chain joins TRBV9 and TRBJ2-7; 7 positions match TRBD2. Trimming cost V 6 bases and J 2 bases; bases outside gene matches: 14. The CDR3 totals 16 residues. Germline loops: CDR1 SGDLS, CDR2 YYNGEE. CDR3 region: CASKAVVQAGTYEQYF. The CDR3 DNA reads TGTGCCAGCAAAGCGGTTGTACAAGCGGGGACCTACGAGCAGTACTTC. The entire variable domain, with the rest obtained from reference TRBV9 and TRBJ2-7, is as follows: DSGVTQTPKHLITATGQRVTLRCSPRSGDLSVYWYQQSLDQGLQFLIQYYNGEERAKGNILERFSAQQFPDLHSELNLSSLELGDSALYFCASKAVVQAGTYEQYFGPGTRLTVT.

V is TRBV27 and J is TRBJ2-1; D is perhaps TRBD2 (6 bases). There are 17 residues in the CDR3. Germline CDR1 is MNHEY and CDR2 is SMNVEV (reference sequence). Between the trimmed V and J ends, which lost 6 bases and 8 bases, there was a span of 26 bases. This CDR3 reads CASREAGTPWALHEQFF. CDR3 coding DNA: TGTGCCAGCAGAGAAGCCGGGACTCCTTGGGCCCTCCATGAGCAGTTCTTC.

The table lists this clonotype with many counts. This sequence joins TRBV5-4 and TRBJ2-5; D gene unclear. CDR1 SGHNT and CDR2 YYREEE come from the germline V gene (reference sequence). V was pared by 4 bases and J by 5 bases, with 18 bases between. This CDR3 spans 15 amino acids. The CDR3 DNA reads TGTGCCAGCAGCGCCCGGGCCCCCCTTCGGGAGACCCAGTACTTC. Protein sequence: CASSARAPLRETQYF.

This clonotype occurred many times. This CDR3 is CASSLMNQNTEAFF. CDR3 nucleotide sequence: TGCGCCAGCAGCTTGATGAACCAAAACACTGAAGCTTTCTTT. V and J are TRBV5-1 and TRBJ1-1; D is uncertain. The germline CDR1 and CDR2 sequences are SGHRS and YFSETQ. The V end lost 1 base, the J end lost 2 bases, and 9 bases lay between the germline ends. The CDR3 consists of 14 residues.

This clonotype was detected many times. V is TRBV5-6 and J is TRBJ2-3; weak D call: TRBD2 (6 bases). This CDR3 comprises 15 residues. CDR1 SGHDT and CDR2 YYEEEE come from the germline V gene. Trimming cost V 1 base and J 3 bases, with 12 bases left between them. For the CDR3, the DNA is TGTGCCAGCAGCTTGACTGCGGCGGGAACAGATACGCAGTATTTT. Translation gives CASSLTAAGTDTQYF.

This clonotype was seen many times. The V call is TRBV7-3, the J call TRBJ2-3; D perhaps matches TRBD2 (5 bases). Trimming left V 5 bases short and J 4 bases short, with 16 bases between. CDR1 is SGHTA, CDR2 FQGTGA, per germline. The CDR3 totals 15 residues. The CDR3 sequence is CASSPNPRAADTQYF. As DNA, the CDR3 is TGTGCCAGCAGCCCGAACCCGCGGGCCGCAGATACGCAGTATTTT.

This clonotype came up many times. The DNA for the CDR3 is TGCGCCAGCAGCACCGGACAGGCAGGGGATGAAAAACTGTTTTTT. Its translation is CASSTGQAGDEKLFF. The chain joins TRBV5-1 to TRBJ1-4; 7 bases line up with TRBD1. The CDR3 extends over 15 amino acids. Germline loops: CDR1 SGHRS, CDR2 YFSETQ. The junction had 9 bases not matched to a gene; V was cut back by 4 bases and J by 6 bases.

This clonotype was observed a few times. The rearrangement joins TRBV18 to TRBJ2-2, with TRBD1 matching 8 bases. Losses at the gene ends were 6 bases for V and 6 bases for J; bases not matched to a gene: 12. The germline V gene has CDR1 KGHSH and CDR2 LQKENI. The CDR3 is made up of 16 amino acids. The CDR3 DNA is TGTGCCAGCTCCCTTCTGGGACAGGATATTTCCGGGGAGCTGTTTTTT. It yields the protein CASSLLGQDISGELFF.

This clonotype came up many times. The chain uses TRBV5-1 and TRBJ2-3; unclear D gene. Germline V gene data show CDR1 as SGHRS and CDR2 as YFSETQ. The V end lost 0 bases, the J end lost 5 bases, and 16 bases lay between the germline ends. There are 16 residues in the CDR3. As DNA, the CDR3 is TGCGCCAGCAGCTTGGCACTTCCCTCGGGCGGAGATACGCAGTATTTT. The encoded protein is CASSLALPSGGDTQYF.

In DNA form, the CDR3 reads TGTGCCAGCAAGTCTAGCGGGAGAGAGACCCAGTACTTC. Encoded protein: CASKSSGRETQYF. The chain carries TRBV27 and TRBJ2-5; 10 positions agree with TRBD2. The germline CDR1 and CDR2 sequences are MNHEY and SMNVEV (reference sequence). This CDR3 is 13 amino acids long. The V and J ends lost 7 bases and 4 bases, in that order; junction bases with no gene match: 3.

This clonotype was counted many times. This rearrangement joins TRBV6-1 to TRBJ2-7; possibly TRBD2 for D (5 bases). V was shortened by 3 bases and J by 2 bases, with 11 bases between the two germline ends. Germline V gives CDR1 MNHNS, CDR2 SASEGT. The CDR3 spans 14 residues. The CDR3 coding sequence is TGTGCCAGCAGTGAGAGGGTTTTCACCTACGAGCAGTACTTC. This encodes CASSERVFTYEQYF.

This clonotype was found many times. The chain is built from TRBV20-1 and TRBJ1-6; perhaps TRBD1 as D (5 bases). This CDR3 region has 14 residues. Germline loops: CDR1 DFQATT, CDR2 SNEGSKA (reference sequence). The germline V and J ends were trimmed by 3 bases and 7 bases, with 13 bases remaining between them. CDR3 protein: CSARAADTNSPLHF. The CDR3 DNA sequence: TGCAGTGCTAGGGCCGCGGACACGAATTCACCCCTCCACTTT.

This clonotype occurred many times. The J gene is TRBJ1-4, the V gene TRBV19; 8 bases agree with TRBD1. CDR3 length equals 15 residues. Trimming at V came to 3 bases and at J to 3 bases, leaving 3 bases not matched to a gene. The germline V gene encodes CDR1 LNHDA and CDR2 SQIVND (reference sequence). As DNA, the CDR3 is TGTGCCAGTAGTATTCTGACAGGGGCTAATGAAAAACTGTTTTTT. This encodes CASSILTGANEKLFF.

In its sample, this clonotype was seen many times. V and J are TRBV20-1 and TRBJ2-5, with 8 bases that match TRBD2. This CDR3 has 14 residues. J was trimmed by 1 base and V by 0 bases; bases with no gene match: 1. The germline CDR1 and CDR2 sequences are DFQATT and SNEGSKA (reference sequence). CDR3 sequence (DNA): TGCAGTGCTAGAGAAGCGGGAGCCCAAGAGACCCAGTACTTC. It codes for CSAREAGAQETQYF.

This clonotype has a count of ten or more. V and J are TRBV28 and TRBJ2-7, with D hard to call. This CDR3 contains 13 residues. Trimming took off 6 bases at V and 6 bases at J, with 15 bases between the two ends. Germline values: CDR1 MDHEN, CDR2 SYDVKM. The CDR3, as DNA: TGTGCCAGCAGCCCCCGGTTCAGTCTCGAGCAGTACTTC. This codes for CASSPRFSLEQYF. Together with reference TRBV28 and TRBJ2-7, the CDR3 gives the full variable domain: DVKVTQSSRYLVKRTGEKVFLECVQDMDHENMFWYRQDPGLGLRLIYFSYDVKMKEKGDIPEGYSVSREKKERFSLILESASTNQTSMYLCASSPRFSLEQYFGPGTRLTVT.

In this sample, this clonotype turned up many times. The J gene is TRBJ1-2, the V gene TRBV30, with D possibly being TRBD1 (5 bases). Trimming took off 1 base at V and 3 bases at J, with 9 bases between the two ends. Per the germline V gene, CDR1 is GTSNPN and CDR2 is SVGIG (reference sequence). The CDR3 contains 13 residues. The CDR3 coding sequence is TGTGCCTGGAGTGGAGGGGAGCACTATGGCTACACCTTC. This gives the protein CAWSGGEHYGYTF.